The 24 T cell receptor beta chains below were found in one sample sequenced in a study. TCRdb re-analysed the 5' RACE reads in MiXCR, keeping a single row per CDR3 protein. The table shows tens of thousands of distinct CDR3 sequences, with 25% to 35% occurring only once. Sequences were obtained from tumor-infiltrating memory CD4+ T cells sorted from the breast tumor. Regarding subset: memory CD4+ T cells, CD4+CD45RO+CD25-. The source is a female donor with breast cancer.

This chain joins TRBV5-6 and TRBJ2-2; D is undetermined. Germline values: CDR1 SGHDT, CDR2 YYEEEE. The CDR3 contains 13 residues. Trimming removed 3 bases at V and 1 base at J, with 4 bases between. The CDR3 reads CASSSGNTGELFF. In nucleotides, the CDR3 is TGTGCCAGCAGCTCGGGGAACACCGGGGAGCTGTTTTTT.

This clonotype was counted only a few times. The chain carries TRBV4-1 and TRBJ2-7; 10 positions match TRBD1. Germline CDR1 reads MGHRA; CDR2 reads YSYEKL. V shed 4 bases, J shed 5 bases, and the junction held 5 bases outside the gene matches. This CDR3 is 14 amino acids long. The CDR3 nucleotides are TGCGCCAGCAGCCCCGGGGGGACAGGGGACGAGCAGTACTTC. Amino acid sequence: CASSPGGTGDEQYF.

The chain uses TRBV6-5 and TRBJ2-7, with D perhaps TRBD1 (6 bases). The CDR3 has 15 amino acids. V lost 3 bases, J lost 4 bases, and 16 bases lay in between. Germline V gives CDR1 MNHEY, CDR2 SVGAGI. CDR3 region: CASSYKPGHRYEQYF. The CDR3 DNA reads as TGTGCCAGCAGTTATAAACCGGGACACAGATACGAGCAGTACTTC.

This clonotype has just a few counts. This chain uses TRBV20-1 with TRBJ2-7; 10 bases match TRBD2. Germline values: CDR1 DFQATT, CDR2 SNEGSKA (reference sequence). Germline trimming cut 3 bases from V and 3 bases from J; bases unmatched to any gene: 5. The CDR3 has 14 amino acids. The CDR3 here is CSARGLASRYEQYF. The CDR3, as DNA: TGCAGTGCTAGGGGACTAGCGAGCCGCTACGAGCAGTACTTC.

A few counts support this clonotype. CDR3 loop: CASTGPGYNEQFF. The CDR3 nucleotides read TGTGCCAGCACGGGTCCAGGCTACAATGAGCAGTTCTTC. The V gene is TRBV11-2, the J gene TRBJ2-1; D is uncertain. Trimming cost V 7 bases and J 3 bases, with 10 bases left between them. Germline V gene sequence: CDR1 SGHAT, CDR2 FQNNGV. The CDR3 spans 13 residues.

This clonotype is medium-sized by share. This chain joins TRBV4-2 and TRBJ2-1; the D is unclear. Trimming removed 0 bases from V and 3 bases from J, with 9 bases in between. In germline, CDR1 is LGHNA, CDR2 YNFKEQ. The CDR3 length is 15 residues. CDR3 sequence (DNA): TGTGCCAGCAGCCAAGATAATACGGGCTACAATGAGCAGTTCTTC. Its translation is CASSQDNTGYNEQFF.

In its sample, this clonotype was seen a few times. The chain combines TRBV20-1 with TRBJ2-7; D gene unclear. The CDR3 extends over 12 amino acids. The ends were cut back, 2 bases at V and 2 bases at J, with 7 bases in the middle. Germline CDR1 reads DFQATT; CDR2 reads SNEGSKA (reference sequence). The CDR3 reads CSARSRTYEQYF. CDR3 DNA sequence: TGCAGTGCTAGATCCAGAACCTACGAGCAGTACTTC.

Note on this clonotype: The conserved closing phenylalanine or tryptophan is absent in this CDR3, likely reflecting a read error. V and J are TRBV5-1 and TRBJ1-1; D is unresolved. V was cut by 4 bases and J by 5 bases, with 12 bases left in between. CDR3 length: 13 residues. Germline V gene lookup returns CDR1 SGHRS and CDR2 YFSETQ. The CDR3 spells CASSPAGVTEAFS. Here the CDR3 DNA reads TGCGCCAGCAGCCCCGCCGGGGTAACTGAAGCTTTCTCT.

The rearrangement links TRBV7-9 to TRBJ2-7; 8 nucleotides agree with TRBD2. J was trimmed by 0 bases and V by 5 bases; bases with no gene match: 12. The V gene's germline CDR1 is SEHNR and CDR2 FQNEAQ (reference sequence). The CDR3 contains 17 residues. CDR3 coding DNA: TGTGCCAGCAGCCTAGAACCGAGGACTAGCCCCTCCTACGAGCAGTACTTC. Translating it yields CASSLEPRTSPSYEQYF.

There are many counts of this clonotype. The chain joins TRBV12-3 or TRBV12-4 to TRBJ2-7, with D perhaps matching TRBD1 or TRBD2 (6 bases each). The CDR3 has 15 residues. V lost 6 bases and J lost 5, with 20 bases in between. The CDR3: CASSRSPGGFNEQYF. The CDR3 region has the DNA TGTGCCAGCAGCAGGTCCCCCGGGGGCTTCAACGAGCAGTACTTC.

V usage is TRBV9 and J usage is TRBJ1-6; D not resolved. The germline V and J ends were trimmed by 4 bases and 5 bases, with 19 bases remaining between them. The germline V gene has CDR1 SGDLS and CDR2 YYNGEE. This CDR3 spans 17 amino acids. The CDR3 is CASSTPSGGFNNSPLHF. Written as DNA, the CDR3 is TGTGCCAGCAGCACCCCCTCGGGAGGGTTCAATAATTCACCCCTCCACTTT.

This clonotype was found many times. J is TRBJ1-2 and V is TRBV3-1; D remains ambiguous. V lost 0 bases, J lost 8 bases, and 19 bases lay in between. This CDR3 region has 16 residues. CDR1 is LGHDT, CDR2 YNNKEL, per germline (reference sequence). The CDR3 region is CASSQDTPASLQGYTF. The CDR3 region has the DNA TGTGCCAGCAGCCAAGATACACCCGCCTCTTTACAGGGCTACACCTTC.

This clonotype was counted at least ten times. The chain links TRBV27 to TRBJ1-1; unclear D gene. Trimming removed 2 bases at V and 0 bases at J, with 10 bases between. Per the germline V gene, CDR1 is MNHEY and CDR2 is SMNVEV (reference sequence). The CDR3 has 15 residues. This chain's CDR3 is CASSLKAGMNTEAFF. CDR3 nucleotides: TGTGCCAGCAGTTTAAAGGCAGGAATGAACACTGAAGCTTTCTTT.

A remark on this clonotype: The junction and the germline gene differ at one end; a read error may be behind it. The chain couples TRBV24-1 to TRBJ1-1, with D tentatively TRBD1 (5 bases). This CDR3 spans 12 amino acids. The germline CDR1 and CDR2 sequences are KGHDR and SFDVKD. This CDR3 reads CANGRGGTEASF. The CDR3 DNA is TGTGCCAACGGTAGGGGTGGAACTGAAGCTTCCTTT.

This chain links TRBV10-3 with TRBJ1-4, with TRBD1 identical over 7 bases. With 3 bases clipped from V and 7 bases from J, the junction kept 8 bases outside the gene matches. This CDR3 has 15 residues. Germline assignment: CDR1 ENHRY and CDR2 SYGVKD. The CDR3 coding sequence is TGTGCCATCAGTGAAGGAGGGGGCAGCGGTGAAAAACTGTTTTTT. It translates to CAISEGGGSGEKLFF.

This chain's CDR3 is CASSLSIRETQYF. DNA for the CDR3: TGTGCCAGCAGCTTAAGTATACGGGAGACCCAGTACTTC. The V call is TRBV7-9, the J call TRBJ2-5; D gene uncertain. V gave up 2 bases and J gave up 5 bases, with 9 bases separating them. This CDR3 comprises 13 residues. Germline V lookup: CDR1 SEHNR, CDR2 FQNEAQ (reference sequence).

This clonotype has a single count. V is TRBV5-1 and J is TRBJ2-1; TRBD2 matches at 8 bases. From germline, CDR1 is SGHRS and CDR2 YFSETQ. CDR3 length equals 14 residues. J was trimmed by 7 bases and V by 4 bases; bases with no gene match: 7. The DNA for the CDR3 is TGCGCCAGCAGCAACCCGACGGGAGGGAATGAGCAGTTCTTC. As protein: CASSNPTGGNEQFF. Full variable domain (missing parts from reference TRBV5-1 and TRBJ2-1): KAGVTQTPRYLIKTRGQQVTLSCSPISGHRSVSWYQQTPGQGLQFLFEYFSETQRNKGNFPGRFSGRQFSNSRSEMNVSTLELGDSALYLCASSNPTGGNEQFFGPGTRLTVL.

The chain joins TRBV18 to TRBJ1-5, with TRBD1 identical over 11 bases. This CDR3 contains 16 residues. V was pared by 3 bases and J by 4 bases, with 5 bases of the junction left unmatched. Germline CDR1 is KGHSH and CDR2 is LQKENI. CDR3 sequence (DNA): TGTGCCAGCTCACCGGGACAGGGGGGAAGAAATCAGCCCCAGCATTTT. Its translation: CASSPGQGGRNQPQHF.

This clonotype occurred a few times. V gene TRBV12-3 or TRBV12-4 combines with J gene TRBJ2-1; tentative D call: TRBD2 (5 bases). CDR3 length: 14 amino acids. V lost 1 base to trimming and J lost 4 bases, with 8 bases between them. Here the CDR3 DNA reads TGTGCCAGCAGTTTAGGGGGAGTTTACAATGAGCAGTTCTTC. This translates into CASSLGGVYNEQFF.

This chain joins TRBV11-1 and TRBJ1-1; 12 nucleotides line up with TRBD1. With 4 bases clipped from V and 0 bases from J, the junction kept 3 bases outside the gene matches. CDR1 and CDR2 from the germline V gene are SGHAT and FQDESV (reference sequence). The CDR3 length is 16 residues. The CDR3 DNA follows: TGTGCCAGCAGCTCCGGGACAGGGGGCGTGAACACTGAAGCTTTCTTT. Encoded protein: CASSSGTGGVNTEAFF. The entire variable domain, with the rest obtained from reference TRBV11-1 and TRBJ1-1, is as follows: EAEVAQSPRYKITEKSQAVAFWCDPISGHATLYWYRQILGQGPELLVQFQDESVVDDSQLPKDRFSAERLKGVDSTLKIQPAELGDSAMYLCASSSGTGGVNTEAFFGQGTRLTVV.

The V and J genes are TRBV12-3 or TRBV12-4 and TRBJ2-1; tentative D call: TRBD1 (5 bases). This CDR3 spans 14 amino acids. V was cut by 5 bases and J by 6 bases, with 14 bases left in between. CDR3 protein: CASSPGDSRNEQFF. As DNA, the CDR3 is TGTGCCAGCAGTCCCGGTGACAGCCGCAATGAGCAGTTCTTC.

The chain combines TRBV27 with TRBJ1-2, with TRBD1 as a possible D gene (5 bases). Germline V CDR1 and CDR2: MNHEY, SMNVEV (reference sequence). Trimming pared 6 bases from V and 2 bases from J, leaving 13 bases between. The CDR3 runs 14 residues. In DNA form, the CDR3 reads TGTGCCAGCAGCAGGGCCGGGGCGAACTATGGCTACACCTTC. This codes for CASSRAGANYGYTF.

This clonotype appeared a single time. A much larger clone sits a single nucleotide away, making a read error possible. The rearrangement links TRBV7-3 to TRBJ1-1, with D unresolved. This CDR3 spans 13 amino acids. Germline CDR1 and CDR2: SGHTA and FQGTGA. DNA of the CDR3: TGTGCCAGCAGCTTTGGGATGAACGCTGAAGCTTTCTTT. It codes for CASSFGMNAEAFF.

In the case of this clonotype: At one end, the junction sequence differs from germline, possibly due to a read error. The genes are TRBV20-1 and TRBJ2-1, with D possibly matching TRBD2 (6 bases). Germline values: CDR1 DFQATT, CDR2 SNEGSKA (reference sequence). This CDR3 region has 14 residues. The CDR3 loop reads CGARDAGRNNEQFF. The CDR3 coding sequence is TGCGGTGCTAGAGATGCGGGGCGAAACAATGAGCAGTTCTTC.